This record looks at one TCR beta chain sequence and its context. This sample was included in a study of T cell changes during pregnancy in multiple sclerosis. Some clones are missing from TCRdb's copy, which holds only in-frame ones; the method was immunoSEQ multiplex PCR. The sample includes about 52,000 clones, about 90% of them seen just once. The V end was cut by 1 base, the J end by 2 bases, with 7 bases between. The CDR3 is 13 amino acids. CDR1 and CDR2 (germline): SGHDT, YYEEEE. Material: CD4+ T cells from peripheral blood mononuclear cells, obtained after pregnancy. The chain employs TRBV5-6 and TRBJ2-7; D gene uncertain. This TCR was sampled from a female donor in good health, enrolled as a control in a pregnancy study. Here the CDR3 reads CASSLMAAYEQYF. CDR3 DNA sequence: TGTGCCAGCAGCTTGATGGCAGCCTACGAGCAGTACTTC.